The rows below give T cell receptor beta chains drawn from one sample of a study of CD8 T cells in Susac syndrome. TCRdb itself ran the immunoSEQ multiplex PCR reads through MiXCR, one entry per CDR3 protein. The table lists 100,000 to 150,000 distinct CDR3 sequences, more than 85% of them singletons. The specimen sequenced was CD4+ T cells from PBMCs. The receptor set was obtained from a human donor with multiple sclerosis. Each CDR3 is given with its conserved first and last residue. A D gene is named only where the DNA matches it firmly. Clone sizes are given selectively: once, few, many, or a class where the clone is expanded.

j_call: TRBJ1-5
v_call: TRBV11-2
d_call: .
clone_size: .
cdr3_nt: TGTGCCAGCAGCTTAGTTCGGAATCAGCCCCAGCATTTT
cdr3_aa: CASSLVRNQPQHF

j_call: TRBJ1-2
v_call: TRBV7-2
d_call: .
clone_size: .
cdr3_nt: TGTGCCAGCAGCTGGAGACAGGTCCGAGGGGGGGGCTACACCTTC
cdr3_aa: CASSWRQVRGGGYTF

j_call: TRBJ2-1
v_call: TRBV4-2
d_call: TRBD2
clone_size: once
cdr3_nt: TGTGCCAGCAGCAAAGACCTAGCGGGGGGGCCGAGGTCCTACAATGAGCAGTTCTTC
cdr3_aa: CASSKDLAGGPRSYNEQFF

j_call: TRBJ1-5
v_call: TRBV18
d_call: .
clone_size: .
cdr3_nt: TGTGCCAGCTCAGTTTCACCTGGAGATCAGCCCCAGCATTTT
cdr3_aa: CASSVSPGDQPQHF

j_call: TRBJ1-2
v_call: TRBV6-1
d_call: .
clone_size: .
cdr3_nt: TGTGCCAGCAGTGAAATGGGGAGCCCCTATGGCTACACCTTC
cdr3_aa: CASSEMGSPYGYTF

j_call: TRBJ1-3
v_call: TRBV5-7
d_call: .
clone_size: .
cdr3_nt: TGTGCCAGCAGCCCATCAACATTCGGGGCCTGTCTAGCGGACACCATATATTTT
cdr3_aa: CASSPSTFGACLADTIYF

j_call: TRBJ1-2
v_call: TRBV19
d_call: TRBD1
clone_size: .
cdr3_nt: TGTGCCAGTAAGGACAGGGGCATCTATGGCTACACCTTC
cdr3_aa: CASKDRGIYGYTF

j_call: TRBJ2-6
v_call: TRBV5-4
d_call: .
clone_size: .
cdr3_nt: TGTGCCAGCAGCTTGGATGGACCTGGGGCCAACGTCCTGACTTTC
cdr3_aa: CASSLDGPGANVLTF

j_call: TRBJ1-5
v_call: TRBV3-1
d_call: .
clone_size: .
cdr3_nt: TGTGCCAGCAGCCAAGAGGGATCACAGCCCCAGCATTTT
cdr3_aa: CASSQEGSQPQHF

j_call: TRBJ1-6
v_call: TRBV20-1
d_call: .
clone_size: .
cdr3_nt: TGCAGTGCTAACAGGAGGAATTCACCCCTCCACTTT
cdr3_aa: CSANRRNSPLHF

j_call: TRBJ2-4
v_call: TRBV3-1
d_call: TRBD2
clone_size: once
cdr3_nt: TGTGCCAGCAGCCGCGCTACTAGCGGGGGGGTCTCGGACCTACTAGCCAAAAACATTCAGTACTTC
cdr3_aa: CASSRATSGGVSDLLAKNIQYF

j_call: TRBJ1-2
v_call: TRBV6-1
d_call: TRBD1
clone_size: .
cdr3_nt: TGTGCCAGCAGTCTGGCTTCGGGACAGTTAACTATGGGCTACACCTTC
cdr3_aa: CASSLASGQLTMGYTF

j_call: TRBJ2-1
v_call: TRBV6-1
d_call: .
clone_size: .
cdr3_nt: TGTGCCAGCAGCCCCGATATCATATATGGGCAGTTCTTC
cdr3_aa: CASSPDIIYGQFF

j_call: TRBJ2-1
v_call: TRBV4-1
d_call: TRBD2
clone_size: .
cdr3_nt: TGCGCCAGCAGCCGGGAGGGAACGGGGCTAGCGGGGATCCGCTCACAGTTCTTC
cdr3_aa: CASSREGTGLAGIRSQFF

j_call: TRBJ1-1
v_call: TRBV12-3/TRBV12-4
d_call: .
clone_size: .
cdr3_nt: TGTGCCAGCAGTTTAAGTCGGGAGGTCACTGAAGCTTTCTTT
cdr3_aa: CASSLSREVTEAFF

j_call: TRBJ2-7
v_call: TRBV4-2
d_call: TRBD1
clone_size: .
cdr3_nt: TGTGCCAGCAGCCCCTCCTCGGGACAGGGCTTCGAGCAGTACTTC
cdr3_aa: CASSPSSGQGFEQYF

j_call: TRBJ2-5
v_call: TRBV6-6
d_call: .
clone_size: .
cdr3_nt: TGTGCCAGCAGTTTAAGCATCGCCCAAGAGACCCAGTACTTC
cdr3_aa: CASSLSIAQETQYF

j_call: TRBJ2-7
v_call: TRBV6-1
d_call: .
clone_size: .
cdr3_nt: TGTGCCAGCAGTGAACAGGATCCTCCATACGAGCAGTACTTC
cdr3_aa: CASSEQDPPYEQYF

j_call: TRBJ2-2
v_call: TRBV2
d_call: .
clone_size: .
cdr3_nt: TGTGCCAGCAGTGTGGATTTGGGGGCCGGGGAGCTGTTTTTT
cdr3_aa: CASSVDLGAGELFF

j_call: TRBJ1-5
v_call: TRBV16
d_call: TRBD1
clone_size: few
cdr3_nt: TGTGCCAGCAGCCACACGGGACAGGGAAGCAATCAGCCCCAGCATTTT
cdr3_aa: CASSHTGQGSNQPQHF

j_call: TRBJ2-4
v_call: TRBV19
d_call: .
clone_size: .
cdr3_nt: TGTGCCAGTAGTATTGCCGCCGGGACCCTGACCTGGGGTTTGGACATTCAGTACTTC
cdr3_aa: CASSIAAGTLTWGLDIQYF

j_call: TRBJ2-1
v_call: TRBV29-1
d_call: TRBD1
clone_size: .
cdr3_nt: TGCAGCACTACAGGGGGGTACAATGAGCAGTTCTTC
cdr3_aa: CSTTGGYNEQFF

j_call: TRBJ1-3
v_call: TRBV2
d_call: .
clone_size: .
cdr3_nt: TGTGCCAGCAGTGATCCGGGGAATCGAAACACCATATATTTT
cdr3_aa: CASSDPGNRNTIYF

j_call: TRBJ2-5
v_call: TRBV5-1
d_call: .
clone_size: few
cdr3_nt: TGCGCCAGCAGCGAAGGGCAGGAGACCCAGTACTTC
cdr3_aa: CASSEGQETQYF

j_call: TRBJ2-5
v_call: TRBV30
d_call: .
clone_size: .
cdr3_nt: TGTGCCTGGAGTCTGGGTTACCAAGAGACCCAGTACTTC
cdr3_aa: CAWSLGYQETQYF

j_call: TRBJ2-7
v_call: TRBV30
d_call: TRBD2
clone_size: .
cdr3_nt: TGTGCCTGGACCCGGGAGGGGGGCTACGAGCAGTACTTC
cdr3_aa: CAWTREGGYEQYF

j_call: TRBJ1-5
v_call: TRBV4-3
d_call: .
clone_size: .
cdr3_nt: TGCGCCAGCAGCCAAGATTATCTGCGGGATCAGCCCCAGCATTTT
cdr3_aa: CASSQDYLRDQPQHF

j_call: TRBJ1-3
v_call: TRBV6-2/TRBV6-3
d_call: .
clone_size: .
cdr3_nt: TGTGCCAGCAGTTTCCGGGGAGCTGACTTCGGAAACACCATATATTTT
cdr3_aa: CASSFRGADFGNTIYF

j_call: TRBJ1-5
v_call: TRBV7-2
d_call: .
clone_size: .
cdr3_nt: TGTGCCAGCAGCTTTGGGGGTGATCAGCCCCAGCATTTT
cdr3_aa: CASSFGGDQPQHF

j_call: TRBJ1-1
v_call: TRBV7-2
d_call: .
clone_size: .
cdr3_nt: TGTGCCAGCATCGTAGGGGTGGAGAACACTGAAGCTTTCTTT
cdr3_aa: CASIVGVENTEAFF

j_call: TRBJ2-5
v_call: TRBV6-5
d_call: TRBD1
clone_size: .
cdr3_nt: TGTGCCAGCAGCTATGGGACAGGGGCTCTGGAGACCCAGTACTTC
cdr3_aa: CASSYGTGALETQYF

j_call: TRBJ1-2
v_call: TRBV28
d_call: .
clone_size: .
cdr3_nt: TGTGCCAGCAGGATGGAGTATGGCTACACCTTC
cdr3_aa: CASRMEYGYTF

j_call: TRBJ1-6
v_call: TRBV20-1
d_call: .
clone_size: .
cdr3_nt: TGCAGTGCACACACAGGGAACAATTCACCCCTCCACTTT
cdr3_aa: CSAHTGNNSPLHF